The next 12 T cell receptor beta chains were all read from a single sample in a study of T-cell reconstitution after alpha-beta-depleted transplantation in children. Construction of the TCRbeta library involved unique molecular identifiers. Each CDR3 protein is one row after TCRdb ran MiXCR on the PCR reads. Among approximately 130,000 distinct CDR3 sequences listed, 9.5% to 10% were seen once. The specimen was PBMCs, mostly from graft donor cells, collected 180 days after TCRalphabeta/CD19-depleted stem cell transplant. The source is a girl under three years old who had a stem cell transplant for combined immunodeficiency, so the T cells may come from the graft donor.

The V and J genes are TRBV12-3 or TRBV12-4 and TRBJ2-5; D remains ambiguous. With 3 bases removed from V and 0 bases from J, the gap between germline ends came to 5 bases. The CDR3 is 13 amino acids. This chain's CDR3 is CASSFNYQETQYF. The CDR3 nucleotides read TGTGCCAGCAGTTTCAATTACCAAGAGACCCAGTACTTC.

This clonotype was counted only a few times. The V call is TRBV6-2 or TRBV6-3, the J call TRBJ2-1; D ambiguous. Trimming cost V 5 bases and J 3 bases, with 14 bases left between them. CDR1 and CDR2 (germline): MNHEY, SVGEGT. There are 15 residues in the CDR3. The CDR3 DNA reads TGTGCCAGCAGTGTGGACCAGGCAGGCTACAATGAGCAGTTCTTC. Translation gives CASSVDQAGYNEQFF.

This clonotype was counted between two and nine times. V gene TRBV11-2 combines with J gene TRBJ2-3; maybe TRBD2 (7 bases). This CDR3 spans 18 amino acids. From germline, CDR1 is SGHAT and CDR2 FQNNGV. Between the trimmed V and J ends, which lost 6 bases and 1 base, there was a span of 23 bases. The CDR3 protein is CASSRRGGGAVGTDTQYF. CDR3 DNA sequence: TGTGCCAGCAGTCGCCGTGGAGGGGGGGCCGTGGGCACAGATACGCAGTATTTT.

This clonotype was detected ten times or more. This rearrangement joins TRBV5-4 to TRBJ2-7; 14 bases are a match to TRBD2. Germline lookup yields CDR1 SGHNT and CDR2 YYREEE (reference sequence). V lost 2 bases to trimming and J lost 11 bases; unmatched junction nucleotides: 6. The CDR3 sequence is 14 residues long. The CDR3 sequence is CASSFTGTSGRKYF. The CDR3 nucleotides are TGTGCCAGCAGCTTCACCGGGACTAGCGGGAGAAAGTACTTC. Drawing the rest from reference TRBV5-4 and TRBJ2-7, the complete variable domain is ETGVTQSPTHLIKTRGQQVTLRCSSQSGHNTVSWYQQALGQGPQFIFQYYREEENGRGNFPPRFSGLQFPNYSSELNVNALELDDSALYLCASSFTGTSGRKYFGPGTRLTVT.

This chain joins TRBV4-1 and TRBJ2-7, with D possibly TRBD2 on 5 matching bases. V gave up 1 base and J gave up 2 bases, with 18 bases separating them. The CDR3 is 17 amino acids. Germline values: CDR1 MGHRA, CDR2 YSYEKL. The DNA of the CDR3 is TGCGCCAGCAGCCAAGTTGAGGGCCTTATAAGCCCCTACGAGCAGTACTTC. Translated, it gives CASSQVEGLISPYEQYF.

The V gene is TRBV6-2 or TRBV6-3, the J gene TRBJ2-2, with TRBD2 matching 13 bases. The V segment lost 0 bases and the J segment 4 bases; nucleotides outside the gene matches: 2. Germline V gene lookup returns CDR1 MNHEY and CDR2 SVGEGT. This CDR3 has 17 amino acids. This chain's CDR3 is CASSYSRLAGGTGELFF. The CDR3 region has the DNA TGTGCCAGCAGTTACTCGAGACTAGCGGGAGGCACCGGGGAGCTGTTTTTT.

V gene TRBV7-6 combines with J gene TRBJ2-7, with TRBD2 matching 9 bases. The CDR3 consists of 13 residues. Germline V lookup: CDR1 SGHVS, CDR2 FNYEAQ. With 5 bases clipped from V and 5 bases from J, the junction kept 4 bases outside the gene matches. CDR3 protein: CASSRGTSNEQYF. The CDR3 DNA follows: TGTGCCAGCAGCCGAGGGACTAGCAACGAGCAGTACTTC.

This clonotype was counted a few times. The chain uses TRBV6-2 or TRBV6-3 and TRBJ2-5, with 11 bases identical to TRBD1. V was clipped by 4 bases and J by 4 bases; unmatched bases: 5. The length of the CDR3 is 15 residues. Germline CDR1 reads MNHEY; CDR2 reads SVGEGT. For the CDR3, the DNA is TGTGCCAGCAGTTGGGACAGGGGGAGTGGAGAGACCCAGTACTTC. Translated, it gives CASSWDRGSGETQYF.

The chain combines TRBV2 with TRBJ2-1; 7 bases agree with TRBD1. The V segment lost 8 bases and the J segment 4 bases; nucleotides outside the gene matches: 2. CDR1 is SNHLY and CDR2 is FYNNEI in the germline V gene. The CDR3 consists of 12 residues. The CDR3 sequence is CASVTGYNEQFF. CDR3 in DNA: TGTGCCAGCGTGACAGGGTACAATGAGCAGTTCTTC.

There are a few counts of this clonotype. The chain uses TRBV27 and TRBJ1-2; D gene unclear. Germline V lookup: CDR1 MNHEY, CDR2 SMNVEV (reference sequence). CDR3 size: 14 residues. V was clipped by 6 bases and J by 4 bases, with 15 bases between them. CDR3 in amino acids: CASSLNGVGYGYTF. CDR3 coding DNA: TGTGCCAGCAGCCTCAACGGGGTTGGCTATGGCTACACCTTC.

This clonotype appeared a few times. The chain has TRBV10-3 and TRBJ2-1; 7 positions match TRBD1. V shed 4 bases, J shed 0 bases, and the junction held 3 bases outside the gene matches. Germline values: CDR1 ENHRY, CDR2 SYGVKD. The CDR3 covers 15 residues. CDR3: CAISARDSSYNEQFF. The CDR3 DNA follows: TGTGCCATCAGTGCACGGGACAGCTCCTACAATGAGCAGTTCTTC.

The chain uses TRBV5-5 and TRBJ2-4; TRBD1 is a possible D gene (6 bases). CDR1 and CDR2 from the germline V gene are SGHKS and YYEKEE (reference sequence). V was shortened by 2 bases and J by 12 bases, with 9 bases between the two germline ends. The CDR3 length is 11 residues. The CDR3 loop is CASSFSDSQYF. The CDR3 DNA reads as TGTGCCAGCAGCTTTTCGGACAGTCAGTACTTC.